The rows below give T cell receptor beta chains drawn from one sample of a study of blood T cell repertoires in COVID-19. Sequencing used immunoSEQ multiplex PCR; TCRdb keeps in-frame clones, though not all of them. The sample shows some 69,000 clones, around 81% of them seen only once. Input material: peripheral blood. The receptors come from a woman aged 70-85 years with acute or convalescent COVID-19. CDR3s include the opening cysteine and the closing phenylalanine or tryptophan. Fields, in order: CDR3 protein, CDR3 DNA, D gene, V gene, clone size, J gene. The D gene is left open where the match is weak. Only some rows state a clone size, as once, few, many or a class for expanded clones.

CDR3: CSASGRLAGGPYEQYF; DNA: TGCAGCGCCTCAGGGAGGTTAGCGGGAGGGCCCTACGAGCAGTACTTC; D: TRBD2; V: TRBV29-1; size: NA; J: TRBJ2-7
CDR3: CASSYGPGSNQPQHF; DNA: TGCGCCAGCAGCTACGGACCAGGGAGCAATCAGCCCCAGCATTTT; D: NA; V: TRBV5-1; size: NA; J: TRBJ1-5
CDR3: CASSEPLGQGAPGYTF; DNA: TGTGCCAGCAGCGAGCCTCTGGGACAGGGGGCGCCGGGCTACACCTTC; D: TRBD1; V: TRBV9; size: NA; J: TRBJ1-2
CDR3: CASSLNTNYGYTF; DNA: TGTGCCAGCAGCTTAAACACCAACTATGGCTACACCTTC; D: NA; V: TRBV7-9; size: few; J: TRBJ1-2
CDR3: CASSKLADRTDTQYF; DNA: TGTGCCAGCAGTAAACTAGCGGACCGCACAGATACGCAGTATTTT; D: TRBD2; V: TRBV5-5; size: NA; J: TRBJ2-3
CDR3: CATSGGLAGVGEQFF; DNA: TGTGCCACTAGTGGGGGACTAGCGGGAGTCGGTGAGCAGTTCTTC; D: TRBD2; V: TRBV28; size: NA; J: TRBJ2-1
CDR3: CASSPPGTGIDAGELFF; DNA: TGTGCCAGCTCACCACCGGGGACAGGGATCGACGCCGGGGAGCTGTTTTTT; D: TRBD1; V: TRBV18; size: NA; J: TRBJ2-2
CDR3: CSVAGQGATGAFF; DNA: TGCAGCGTCGCGGGACAGGGGGCAACGGGAGCTTTCTTT; D: TRBD1; V: TRBV29-1; size: once; J: TRBJ1-1
CDR3: CASTPTGVRYEQYF; DNA: TGTGCCAGCACACCGACAGGGGTTCGCTACGAGCAGTACTTC; D: TRBD1; V: TRBV2; size: NA; J: TRBJ2-7
CDR3: CASSQGRAFGGELFF; DNA: TGTGCCAGCAGCCAAGGCAGGGCCTTTGGCGGGGAGCTGTTTTTT; D: NA; V: TRBV3-1/TRBV3-2; size: NA; J: TRBJ2-2
CDR3: CAWNPHRGGRVWAFF; DNA: TGTGCCTGGAACCCCCACCGCGGGGGGCGAGTTTGGGCTTTCTTT; D: NA; V: TRBV30; size: NA; J: TRBJ1-1
CDR3: CASSLEAEQYF; DNA: TGTGCCAGCAGCTTAGAAGCCGAGCAGTACTTC; D: NA; V: TRBV11-3; size: NA; J: TRBJ2-7
CDR3: CASGAMNTEAFF; DNA: TGTGCCAGCGGGGCCATGAACACTGAAGCTTTCTTT; D: NA; V: TRBV2; size: NA; J: TRBJ1-1
CDR3: CASSLAGGNQPQHF; DNA: TGTGCCAGCAGTTTGGCGGGGGGAAATCAGCCCCAGCATTTT; D: NA; V: TRBV27; size: NA; J: TRBJ1-5
CDR3: CASKQDRGYTEAFF; DNA: TGTGCCAGCAAACAGGACAGGGGGTACACTGAAGCTTTCTTT; D: TRBD1; V: TRBV25-1; size: NA; J: TRBJ1-1
CDR3: CASSPLSYGGRALGNEQFF; DNA: TGTGCCAGCTCACCACTTTCATACGGCGGGAGGGCCCTCGGTAATGAGCAGTTCTTC; D: TRBD2; V: TRBV18; size: NA; J: TRBJ2-1
CDR3: CASGSRTGDNYGYTF; DNA: TGTGCTAGTGGTTCGCGGACAGGGGATAACTATGGCTACACCTTC; D: TRBD1; V: TRBV12-5; size: NA; J: TRBJ1-2